This TCR beta chain was captured in a study of blood T cells in healthy people across ages. Findings and limits, study-wide: Naive CD4+ cell counts and diversity both ran higher in long-lived than in aged donors.

Concerning this clonotype itself: Antigen specificity is unknown. An end of the junction differs from the germline gene, which may be a read error.

Germline V gene lookup returns CDR1 LGHDT and CDR2 YNNKEL (reference sequence). This CDR3 is 15 amino acids long. It was with a sample-barcoded 5' primer and a J-beta primer mix that a second PCR of roughly 6 to 11 cycles was run. TCRdb passed the 5' RACE reads through MiXCR, listing each CDR3 protein once. Of over 550,000 distinct CDR3 sequences listed, approximately 30% are singletons. The sequenced material came from blood. V is TRBV3-1 and J is TRBJ1-4, with no clear D. This sequence was found in a woman of 80 years or more in good health. CDR3 coding DNA: TGTGCCGGCAGCCCCCGCAGGTCTGGTTTTGAAAAACTGTTTTTT. This codes for CAGSPRRSGFEKLFF. Using reference TRBV3-1 and TRBJ1-4 for the parts outside the CDR3, the full variable domain is DTAVSQTPKYLVTQMGNDKSIKCEQNLGHDTMYWYKQDSKKFLKIMFSYNNKELIINETVPNRFSPKSPDKAHLNLHINSLELGDSAVYFCAGSPRRSGFEKLFFGSGTQLSVL.